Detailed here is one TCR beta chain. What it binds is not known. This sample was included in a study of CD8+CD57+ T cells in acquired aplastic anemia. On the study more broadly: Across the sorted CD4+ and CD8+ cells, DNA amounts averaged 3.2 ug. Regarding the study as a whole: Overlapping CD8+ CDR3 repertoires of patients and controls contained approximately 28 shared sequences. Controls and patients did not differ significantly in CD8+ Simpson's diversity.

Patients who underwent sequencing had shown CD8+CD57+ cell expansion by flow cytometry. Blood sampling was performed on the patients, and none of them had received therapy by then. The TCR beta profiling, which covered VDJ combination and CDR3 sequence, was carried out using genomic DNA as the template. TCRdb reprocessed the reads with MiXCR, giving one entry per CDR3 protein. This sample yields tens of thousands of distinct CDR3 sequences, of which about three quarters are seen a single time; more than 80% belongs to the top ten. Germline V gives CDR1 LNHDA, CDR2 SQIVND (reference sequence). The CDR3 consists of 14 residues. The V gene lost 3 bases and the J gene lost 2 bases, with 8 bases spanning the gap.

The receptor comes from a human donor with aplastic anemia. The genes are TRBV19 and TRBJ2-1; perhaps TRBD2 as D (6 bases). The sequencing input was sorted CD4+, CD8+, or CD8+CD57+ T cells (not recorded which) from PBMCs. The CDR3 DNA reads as TGTGCCAGTAGTATCGGCGGGACCTACAATGAGCAGTTCTTC. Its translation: CASSIGGTYNEQFF. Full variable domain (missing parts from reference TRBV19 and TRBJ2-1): DGGITQSPKYLFRKEGQNVTLSCEQNLNHDAMYWYRQDPGQGLRLIYYSQIVNDFQKGDIAEGYSVSREKKESFPLTVTSAQKNPTAFYLCASSIGGTYNEQFFGPGTRLTVL.